A single sample is the source of the 3 T cell receptor beta chains below, sequenced in a study of blood T cell repertoires in COVID-19. Only in-frame clones appear in the TCRdb table, and some are missing; sequencing was by immunoSEQ multiplex PCR. The data show 65,000 to 70,000 clones, with around nine tenths seen just once and roughly a fifth held by the top ten. What was sequenced was peripheral blood. The receptors originated from a woman aged 80 or over with acute or convalescent COVID-19.

This sequence joins TRBV19 and TRBJ1-1; 7 bases line up with TRBD1. CDR1 LNHDA and CDR2 SQIVND come from the germline V gene (reference sequence). The CDR3 is 15 residues long. After removal of 5 bases from V and 6 bases from J, the junction contained 12 bases not matched to a gene. CDR3 sequence: CASSRAGGYGPEAFF. The CDR3 nucleotides read TGTGCCAGTAGTCGGGCAGGGGGATACGGACCTGAAGCTTTCTTT.

The V call is TRBV14, the J call TRBJ1-3; weak D call: TRBD1 (5 bases). The germline V gene has CDR1 SGHDN and CDR2 FVKESK. The CDR3 runs to 17 residues. V was shortened by 4 bases and J by 0 bases, with 16 bases between the two germline ends. The CDR3 spells CASSPGQAILSGNTIYF. CDR3 nucleotides: TGTGCCAGCAGCCCCGGACAAGCAATTCTCTCTGGAAACACCATATATTTT.

V gene TRBV5-1 combines with J gene TRBJ1-5, with D tentatively TRBD1 (6 bases). This CDR3 has 14 residues. The V and J ends lost 2 bases and 7 bases respectively, with 13 bases between them. Germline V lookup: CDR1 SGHRS, CDR2 YFSETQ. CDR3 region: CASSLQGGEQPQHF. The CDR3 DNA reads as TGCGCCAGCAGCTTACAGGGCGGAGAACAGCCCCAGCATTTT.